Below, 27 T cell receptor beta chains from the same sample are listed, as sequenced in a study of metastatic and nonmetastatic thyroid tumors. All patients were untreated before thyroid surgery. TCRdb re-clonotyped the PCR reads through MiXCR. The sample records about 69,000 clones, 13% to 15% being singletons. Sequencing input: blood. All receptors derive from a male donor with papillary thyroid cancer or a benign thyroid nodule (not recorded which). Some clones in this sample may be carry-over from other donors' samples.

This chain connects TRBV2 to TRBJ2-3, with D maybe TRBD2 (5 bases). CDR3 length: 17 amino acids. Germline V lookup: CDR1 SNHLY, CDR2 FYNNEI. With 3 bases removed from V and 2 bases from J, the gap between germline ends came to 18 bases. The CDR3: CASSDRLEGDFTDTQYF. The CDR3 bases are TGTGCCAGCAGTGACCGTCTAGAGGGAGATTTCACAGATACGCAGTATTTT.

The rearrangement links TRBV20-1 to TRBJ2-1, with D uncertain. V lost 5 bases and J lost 10, with 21 bases in between. Germline V gene data show CDR1 as DFQATT and CDR2 as SNEGSKA (reference sequence). The CDR3 has 14 residues. CDR3 DNA: TGCAGTGCTCCCCGGGTGGTGGGTTCGTGGGAGCAGTTCTTC. As protein: CSAPRVVGSWEQFF.

This clone was detected many times. The chain joins TRBV7-3 to TRBJ2-7; possibly TRBD1 for D (5 bases). CDR3 length: 19 residues. Germline V CDR1 and CDR2: SGHTA, FQGTGA. Trimming cost V 1 base and J 5 bases, with 27 bases left between them. The CDR3 sequence: CASSLSRLRSRWGLDEQYV. The DNA for the CDR3 is TGTGCCAGCAGCTTAAGCAGGCTTAGATCTCGATGGGGCCTCGACGAGCAGTACGTC.

This clone was picked up many times. The V gene is TRBV10-2, the J gene TRBJ2-3; TRBD2 agrees at 11 bases. The germline gives CDR1 WSHSY, CDR2 SAAADI. CDR3 length equals 14 residues. V was pared by 11 bases and J by 0 bases, with 4 bases of the junction left unmatched. The CDR3 region has the DNA TGCGCCGGCTTAGCGGGAGGGAGCACAGATACGCAGTATTTT. This encodes CAGLAGGSTDTQYF.

This clone was seen at least ten times. The rearrangement uses TRBV7-9 and TRBJ1-2; no reliable D call. From germline, CDR1 is SEHNR and CDR2 FQNEAQ (reference sequence). CDR3 length: 12 residues. The germline V and J ends were trimmed by 4 bases and 8 bases, with 11 bases remaining between them. The chain's CDR3 is CASSSLYGGYTF. The DNA for the CDR3 is TGTGCCAGCAGCTCCTTATATGGGGGCTACACCTTC. The variable domain in full, completed from reference TRBV7-9 and TRBJ1-2, reads DTGVSQNPRHKITKRGQNVTFRCDPISEHNRLYWYRQTLGQGPEFLTYFQNEAQLEKSRLLSDRFSAERPKGSFSTLEIQRTEQGDSAMYLCASSSLYGGYTFGSGTRLTVV.

The V call is TRBV28, the J call TRBJ2-1; 12 bases line up with TRBD2. The V gene's germline CDR1 is MDHEN and CDR2 SYDVKM. The CDR3 has 14 residues. The CDR3 spells CSIRALAGGTEQFF. In nucleotides, the CDR3 is TGTTCCATCAGAGCGCTAGCGGGAGGGACTGAGCAGTTCTTC.

The chain joins TRBV2 to TRBJ1-5, with 7 bases that match TRBD1. CDR1 is SNHLY and CDR2 is FYNNEI in the germline V gene. The CDR3 has 13 amino acids. V trimming: 9 bases; J trimming: 5 bases; junction bases outside the gene matches: 7. This CDR3 is CARGLGTDQPQHF. CDR3 sequence (DNA): TGTGCCAGAGGACTTGGGACAGATCAGCCCCAGCATTTT.

This clone has ten or more counts. CDR3 residues: CASSESSVDYNEQFF. DNA for the CDR3: TGTGCCAGCAGTGAAAGTAGTGTTGATTACAATGAGCAGTTCTTC. The chain employs TRBV6-4 and TRBJ2-1; no clear D gene. Germline loops: CDR1 MRHNA, CDR2 SNTAGT. V dropped 3 bases and J dropped 4 bases, with 13 bases sitting between them. The CDR3 runs to 15 residues.

This clone occurred many times. This chain links TRBV19 with TRBJ1-5, with D unclear. Deletions cut 1 base from V and 6 bases from J, with 4 bases between. Germline V gene data show CDR1 as LNHDA and CDR2 as SQIVND (reference sequence). There are 12 residues in the CDR3. The CDR3 DNA follows: TGTGCCAGTAGTATAGGACGTCAGCCCCAGCATTTT. The encoded protein is CASSIGRQPQHF.

In its sample, this clone was seen many times. V gene TRBV3-1 combines with J gene TRBJ1-2, with TRBD1 matching 11 bases. V was pared by 1 base and J by 6 bases, with 4 bases of the junction left unmatched. CDR1 LGHDT and CDR2 YNNKEL come from the germline V gene (reference sequence). This CDR3 is built from 15 residues. The CDR3 protein is CASSQVDRGLDGYTF. DNA for the CDR3: TGTGCCAGCAGCCAAGTGGACAGGGGGCTTGATGGCTACACCTTC.

This clone appeared many times. The chain couples TRBV12-3 or TRBV12-4 to TRBJ2-1; 12 bases map to TRBD1. J lost 4 bases, V lost 7 bases, and 8 bases had no gene match. The CDR3 loop spans 16 amino acids. The CDR3 region is CASILGGQGAYNEQFF. CDR3 DNA sequence: TGTGCCAGCATCCTAGGGGGACAGGGGGCTTACAATGAGCAGTTCTTC.

The genes are TRBV20-1 and TRBJ1-1; TRBD1 agrees at 8 bases. Germline V gene data show CDR1 as DFQATT and CDR2 as SNEGSKA (reference sequence). V lost 0 bases, J lost 3 bases, and 6 bases stayed unmatched. CDR3 length equals 15 residues. CDR3 sequence: CSAREGRGRDTEAFF. For the CDR3, the DNA is TGCAGTGCTAGAGAGGGCAGGGGGCGGGACACTGAAGCTTTCTTT.

Many counts were recorded for this clone. The CDR3 loop reads CASSQSLAGGMETQYF. The CDR3 DNA reads TGTGCCAGCAGTCAATCCCTAGCGGGAGGTATGGAGACCCAGTACTTC. The chain recombines TRBV12-3 or TRBV12-4 with TRBJ2-5; 11 bases fit TRBD2. Trimming removed 5 bases from V and 5 bases from J; junction bases left unmatched: 10. CDR3 length: 16 amino acids.

This clone was detected many times. The chain uses TRBV28 and TRBJ1-1; 7 bases match TRBD1. Germline V gives CDR1 MDHEN, CDR2 SYDVKM. With V trimmed by 8 bases and J by 4 bases, 10 bases remained unmatched. This CDR3 comprises 14 residues. The CDR3 loop reads CASDSDRDLTEAFF. For the CDR3, the DNA is TGTGCCAGCGACTCTGACAGGGACCTCACTGAAGCTTTCTTT.

At least ten counts were recorded for this clone. It may be a read error: a sequence one base away is much more abundant. The sample has other DNA sequences that encode this CDR3 too. V usage is TRBV12-3 or TRBV12-4 and J usage is TRBJ1-1; 8 nucleotides align to TRBD1. CDR3 length: 13 amino acids. In DNA form, the CDR3 reads TGTGCCAGCAGTTGGACAGGGAACACTGAAGCCTTCTTT. It is translated as CASSWTGNTEAFF.

Ten or more counts support this clone. The chain carries TRBV10-1 and TRBJ2-3; D is undetermined. The length of the CDR3 is 13 residues. The germline gives CDR1 WNHNN, CDR2 SYGVQD (reference sequence). The V and J ends lost 2 bases and 2 bases respectively, with 5 bases between them. DNA for the CDR3: TGCGCCAGCAGTGAGGTTACCACAGATACGCAGTATTTT. It translates to CASSEVTTDTQYF.

The chain couples TRBV19 to TRBJ2-7; the match to TRBD2 covers 8 bases. Per the germline V gene, CDR1 is LNHDA and CDR2 is SQIVND (reference sequence). Trimming took 8 bases from V and 4 from J; bases not matched to a gene: 10. The CDR3 consists of 14 residues. The CDR3 loop reads CASSVSGANYEQYF. In DNA, the CDR3 is TGTGCCAGTTCTGTTAGCGGGGCGAATTACGAGCAGTACTTC.

The table lists this clone with many counts. The CDR3 reads CASSGSTGGNGYTF. The CDR3 DNA reads as TGTGCCAGCAGTGGATCGACTGGGGGGAATGGCTACACCTTC. This chain links TRBV25-1 with TRBJ1-2; a possible D gene is TRBD1 (5 bases). V lost 4 bases and J lost 6, with 15 bases in between. The length of the CDR3 is 14 residues. Germline CDR1 and CDR2: MGHDK and SYGVNS.

This clone was seen ten or more times. V is TRBV6-1 and J is TRBJ2-7; the match to TRBD1 covers 9 bases. There are 14 residues in the CDR3. J was trimmed by 0 bases and V by 7 bases; bases with no gene match: 4. CDR1 is MNHNS, CDR2 SASEGT, per germline. The CDR3 loop reads CASNRDRVSYEQYF. The CDR3 region has the DNA TGTGCCAGCAACCGGGACAGGGTCTCCTACGAGCAGTACTTC.

A few counts support this clone. Germline is not matched at one junction end, which may reflect a read error. The CDR3 nucleotides read TGTGCCAGCAGTCCTATCACTAGGGGACCGCCCGCAGATGCGCAGTATTTT. Translated: CASSPITRGPPADAQYF. V is TRBV28 and J is TRBJ2-3; D is possibly TRBD1 or TRBD2 (5 bases each). This CDR3 region has 17 residues. Germline CDR1 MDHEN, CDR2 SYDVKM.

This clone was seen many times. This CDR3 is also generated by other DNA sequences in the sample. The chain carries TRBV10-3 and TRBJ1-2; D not resolved. CDR3 length equals 14 residues. Per germline, CDR1 ENHRY and CDR2 SYGVKD. V lost 3 bases and J lost 0, with 8 bases in between. In nucleotides, the CDR3 is TGTGCCATCAGTGACGGAGGATCTAACTATGGCTACACCTTC. Encoded protein: CAISDGGSNYGYTF.

This clone was recorded many times. The V gene is TRBV6-1, the J gene TRBJ1-1; D perhaps matches TRBD1 (6 bases). CDR1 is MNHNS and CDR2 is SASEGT in the germline V gene. This CDR3 contains 16 residues. Trimming pared 7 bases from V and 0 bases from J, leaving 18 bases between. For the CDR3, the DNA is TGTGCCAGCACGGCTGGGCTTACAGGGATGAACACTGAAGCTTTCTTT. Protein sequence: CASTAGLTGMNTEAFF.

This chain links TRBV11-2 with TRBJ2-6, with 7 bases identical to TRBD2. Germline CDR1 reads SGHAT; CDR2 reads FQNNGV. V trimming: 5 bases; J trimming: 4 bases; junction bases outside the gene matches: 14. The CDR3 runs 18 residues. This CDR3 is CASSLTQTSPVGANVLTF. The CDR3 DNA follows: TGTGCCAGCAGCCTCACTCAGACTAGCCCCGTCGGGGCCAACGTCCTGACTTTC.

This clone was detected many times. V and J are TRBV19 and TRBJ1-2; D is unresolved. V was shortened by 7 bases and J by 0 bases, with 9 bases between the two germline ends. CDR1 and CDR2 from the germline V gene are LNHDA and SQIVND (reference sequence). This CDR3 contains 13 residues. The CDR3 region is CASIGPPNYGYTF. The CDR3 bases are TGTGCCAGTATCGGACCACCTAACTATGGCTACACCTTC.

In this sample, this clone turned up many times. The chain carries TRBV11-2 and TRBJ1-1; no reliable D call. V was trimmed by 0 bases and J by 5 bases, leaving 7 bases between them. Per germline, CDR1 SGHAT and CDR2 FQNNGV. This CDR3 is built from 13 residues. CDR3 region: CASSLDLSTEAFF. DNA for the CDR3: TGTGCCAGCAGCTTAGACCTCTCTACTGAAGCTTTCTTT.

This clone has ten or more counts. The rearrangement uses TRBV5-4 and TRBJ2-6; D uncertain. The germline V and J ends were trimmed by 3 bases and 2 bases, with 15 bases remaining between them. In germline, CDR1 is SGHNT, CDR2 YYREEE (reference sequence). This CDR3 spans 17 amino acids. CDR3 sequence: CASSSSGSPPGANVLTF. CDR3 bases: TGTGCCAGCAGCTCTTCAGGTTCTCCCCCTGGGGCCAACGTCCTGACTTTC.

This clone was counted at least ten times. The gene calls are TRBV20-1 and TRBJ1-2; weak D call: TRBD1 (6 bases). The CDR3 loop spans 16 amino acids. Germline loops: CDR1 DFQATT, CDR2 SNEGSKA (reference sequence). V dropped 0 bases and J dropped 1 base, with 15 bases sitting between them. Written as DNA, the CDR3 is TGCAGTGCTAGAGACCCCGACAGGAACTTTAACTATGGCTACACCTTC. This gives the protein CSARDPDRNFNYGYTF.